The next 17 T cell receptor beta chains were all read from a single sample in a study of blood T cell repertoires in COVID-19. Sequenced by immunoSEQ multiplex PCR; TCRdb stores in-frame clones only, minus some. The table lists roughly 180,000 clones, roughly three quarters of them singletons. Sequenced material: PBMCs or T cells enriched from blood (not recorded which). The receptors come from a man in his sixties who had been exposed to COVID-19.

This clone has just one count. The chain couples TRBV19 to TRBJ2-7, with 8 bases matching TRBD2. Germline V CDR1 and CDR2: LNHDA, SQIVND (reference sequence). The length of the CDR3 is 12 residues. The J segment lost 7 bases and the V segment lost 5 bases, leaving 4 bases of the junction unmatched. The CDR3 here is CASSARGGEQYF. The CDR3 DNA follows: TGTGCCAGTAGTGCCCGGGGGGGGGAGCAGTACTTC.

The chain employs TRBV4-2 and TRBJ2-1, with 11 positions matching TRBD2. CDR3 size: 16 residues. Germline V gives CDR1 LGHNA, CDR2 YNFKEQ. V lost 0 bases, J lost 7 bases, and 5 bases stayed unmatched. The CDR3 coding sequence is TGTGCCAGCAGCCAAGATCTGGCTAGCGGGAGGAATGAGCAGTTCTTC. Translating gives CASSQDLASGRNEQFF.

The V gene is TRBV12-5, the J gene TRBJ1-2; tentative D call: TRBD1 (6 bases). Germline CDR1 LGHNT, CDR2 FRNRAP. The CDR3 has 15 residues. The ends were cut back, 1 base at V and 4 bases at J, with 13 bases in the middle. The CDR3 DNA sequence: TGTGCTAGTGGTTTGGGGCTGGGGGGGCTCTATGGCTACACCTTC. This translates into CASGLGLGGLYGYTF.

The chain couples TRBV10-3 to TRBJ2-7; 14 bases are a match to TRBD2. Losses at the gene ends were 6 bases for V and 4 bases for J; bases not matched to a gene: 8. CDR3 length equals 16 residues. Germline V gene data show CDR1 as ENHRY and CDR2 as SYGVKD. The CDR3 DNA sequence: TGTGCCATCAGCCTGGGACTAGCGGGAGTAGGTTACGAGCAGTACTTC. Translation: CAISLGLAGVGYEQYF.

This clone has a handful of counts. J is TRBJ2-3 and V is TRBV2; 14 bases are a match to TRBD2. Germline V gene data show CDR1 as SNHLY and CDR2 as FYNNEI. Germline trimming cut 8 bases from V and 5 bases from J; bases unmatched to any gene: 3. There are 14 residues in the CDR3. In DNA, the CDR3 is TGTGCCAGCTGGGGGACTAGCGGGAGAGATACGCAGTATTTT. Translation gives CASWGTSGRDTQYF.

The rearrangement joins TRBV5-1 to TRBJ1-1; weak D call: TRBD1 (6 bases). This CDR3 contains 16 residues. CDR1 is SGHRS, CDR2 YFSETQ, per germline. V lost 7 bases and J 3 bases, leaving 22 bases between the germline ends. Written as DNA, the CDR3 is TGCGCCAGCGAAGTAGGTACAGGGCGTCGCTACACTGAAGCTTTCTTT. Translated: CASEVGTGRRYTEAFF.

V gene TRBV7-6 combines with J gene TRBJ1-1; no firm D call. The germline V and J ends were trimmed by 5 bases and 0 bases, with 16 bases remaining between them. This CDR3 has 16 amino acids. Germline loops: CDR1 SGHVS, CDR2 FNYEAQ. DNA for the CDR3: TGTGCCAGCAGCCAACAGCAACTCCAGATGAACACTGAAGCTTTCTTT. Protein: CASSQQQLQMNTEAFF.

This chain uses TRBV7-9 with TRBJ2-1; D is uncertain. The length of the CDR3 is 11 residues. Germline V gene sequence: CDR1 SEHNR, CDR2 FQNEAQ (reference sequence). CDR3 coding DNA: TGTGCTGGCCGCTCCTACAATGAGCAGTTCTTC. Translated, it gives CAGRSYNEQFF.

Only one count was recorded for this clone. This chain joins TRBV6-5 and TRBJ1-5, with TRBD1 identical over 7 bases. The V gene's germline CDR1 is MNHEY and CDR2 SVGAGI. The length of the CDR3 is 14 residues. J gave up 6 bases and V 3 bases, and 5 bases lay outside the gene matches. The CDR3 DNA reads TGTGCCAGCAGTTATGCACAGGGGAGTCAGCCCCAGCATTTT. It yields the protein CASSYAQGSQPQHF.

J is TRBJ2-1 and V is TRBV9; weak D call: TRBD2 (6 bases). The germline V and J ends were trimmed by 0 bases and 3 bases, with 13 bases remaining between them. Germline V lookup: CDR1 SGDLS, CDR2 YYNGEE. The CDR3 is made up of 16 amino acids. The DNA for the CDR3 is TGTGCCAGCAGCGTAGTCTGGAAGGGAGGCTACAATGAGCAGTTCTTC. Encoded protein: CASSVVWKGGYNEQFF.

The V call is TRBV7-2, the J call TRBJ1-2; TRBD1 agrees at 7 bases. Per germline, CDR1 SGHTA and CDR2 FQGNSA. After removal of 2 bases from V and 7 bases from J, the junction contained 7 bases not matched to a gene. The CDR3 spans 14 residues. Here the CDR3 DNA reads TGTGCCAGCAGCTTATCGAGGGGGCGCGGTGGCTACACCTTC. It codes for CASSLSRGRGGYTF.

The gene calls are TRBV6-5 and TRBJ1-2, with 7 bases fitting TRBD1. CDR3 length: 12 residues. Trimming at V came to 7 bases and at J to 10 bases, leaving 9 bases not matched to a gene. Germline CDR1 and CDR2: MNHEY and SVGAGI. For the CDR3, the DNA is TGTGCCAGCAAGGGGACAGAAGGGAACTACACCTTC. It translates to CASKGTEGNYTF.

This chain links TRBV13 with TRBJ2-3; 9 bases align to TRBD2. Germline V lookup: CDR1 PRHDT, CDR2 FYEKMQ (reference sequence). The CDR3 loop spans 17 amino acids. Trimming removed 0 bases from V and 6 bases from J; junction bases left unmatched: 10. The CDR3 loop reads CASSLGQFGTSRDTQYF. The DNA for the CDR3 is TGTGCCAGCAGCTTAGGCCAATTTGGGACTAGCCGGGATACGCAGTATTTT.

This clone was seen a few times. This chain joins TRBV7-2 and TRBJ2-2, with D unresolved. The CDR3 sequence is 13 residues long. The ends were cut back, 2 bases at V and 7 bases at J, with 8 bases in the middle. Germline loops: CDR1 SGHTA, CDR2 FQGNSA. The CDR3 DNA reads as TGTGCCAGCAGCTTACCTACGGTCGGGGAGCTGTTTTTT. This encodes CASSLPTVGELFF.

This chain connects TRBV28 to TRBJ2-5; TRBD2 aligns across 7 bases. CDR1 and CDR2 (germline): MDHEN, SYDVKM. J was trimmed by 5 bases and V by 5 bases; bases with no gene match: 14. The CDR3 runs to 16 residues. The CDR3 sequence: CASSLLRGGVSETQYF. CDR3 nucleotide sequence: TGTGCCAGCAGTCTCCTTAGGGGAGGGGTGAGTGAGACCCAGTACTTC.

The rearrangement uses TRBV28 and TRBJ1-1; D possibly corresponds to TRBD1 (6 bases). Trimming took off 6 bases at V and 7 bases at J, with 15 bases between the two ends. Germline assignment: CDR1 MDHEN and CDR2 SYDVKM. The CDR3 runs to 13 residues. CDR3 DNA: TGTGCCAGCAGCGAACAGGGACGCTTTGAAGCTTTCTTT. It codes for CASSEQGRFEAFF. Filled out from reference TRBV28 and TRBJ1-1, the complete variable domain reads DVKVTQSSRYLVKRTGEKVFLECVQDMDHENMFWYRQDPGLGLRLIYFSYDVKMKEKGDIPEGYSVSREKKERFSLILESASTNQTSMYLCASSEQGRFEAFFGQGTRLTVV.

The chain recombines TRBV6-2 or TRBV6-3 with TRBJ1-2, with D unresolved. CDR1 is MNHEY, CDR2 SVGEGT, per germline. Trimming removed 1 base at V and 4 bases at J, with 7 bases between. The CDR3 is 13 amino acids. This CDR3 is CASSYFGVYGYTF. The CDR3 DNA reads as TGTGCCAGCAGTTACTTCGGGGTCTATGGCTACACCTTC.